The source of this T cell receptor (beta chain) is a study of T cell repertoires in cytomegalovirus infection. About the research overall: Signatures in public TCR beta sequences pointed to both CMV infection and matching HLA type. Study-level findings and limits: The ex vivo response was dominated by HLA-C-restricted CMV-specific TCR beta clonotypes. Based on cumulative public TCR beta family frequency, carriers of CMV plus the relevant HLA were identified.

Trimming at V came to 3 bases and at J to 8 bases, leaving 8 bases not matched to a gene. The CDR3 runs to 15 residues. CDR1 and CDR2 from the germline V gene are KGHDR and SFDVKD. TCRdb fed the reads into MiXCR, producing one record per CDR3 protein. This repertoire shows roughly 300,000 distinct CDR3 sequences, 8% to 10% found once; its top ten account for 3.5% to 4.5%. This clonotype appeared many times. Its antigen is still unknown. The sample comprised PBMCs. The receptor comes from a human donor in good health (CMV status not recorded). Some clones in this sample may be carry-over from other donors' samples. The V and J genes are TRBV24-1 and TRBJ2-1; 8 bases fit TRBD2. Here the CDR3 DNA reads TGTGCCACCAGTGATCCGGGACTAGATGCAGATGAGCAGTTCTTC. Its protein is CATSDPGLDADEQFF.